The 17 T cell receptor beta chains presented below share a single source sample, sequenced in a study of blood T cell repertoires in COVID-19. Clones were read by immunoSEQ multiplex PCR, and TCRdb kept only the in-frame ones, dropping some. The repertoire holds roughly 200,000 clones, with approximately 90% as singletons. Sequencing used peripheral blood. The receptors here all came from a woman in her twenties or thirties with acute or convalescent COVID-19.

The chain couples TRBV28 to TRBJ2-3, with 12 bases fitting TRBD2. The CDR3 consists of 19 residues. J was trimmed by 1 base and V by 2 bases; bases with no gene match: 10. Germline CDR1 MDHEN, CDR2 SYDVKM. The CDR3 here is CASSLLGTSGRAGTDTQYF. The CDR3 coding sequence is TGTGCCAGCAGTTTACTCGGGACTAGCGGGCGGGCGGGCACAGATACGCAGTATTTT.

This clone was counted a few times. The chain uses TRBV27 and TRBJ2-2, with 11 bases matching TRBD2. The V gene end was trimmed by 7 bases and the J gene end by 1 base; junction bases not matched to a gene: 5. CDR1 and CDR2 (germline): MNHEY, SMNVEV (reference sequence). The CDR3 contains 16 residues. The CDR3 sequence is CASNRLAGMNTGELFF. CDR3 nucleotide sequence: TGTGCCAGCAACAGACTAGCGGGGATGAACACCGGGGAGCTGTTTTTT.

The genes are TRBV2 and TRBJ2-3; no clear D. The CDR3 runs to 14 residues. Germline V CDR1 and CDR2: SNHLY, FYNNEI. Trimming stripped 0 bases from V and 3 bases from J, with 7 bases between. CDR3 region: CASSEALATDTQYF. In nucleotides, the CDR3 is TGTGCCAGCAGTGAAGCATTAGCAACAGATACGCAGTATTTT.

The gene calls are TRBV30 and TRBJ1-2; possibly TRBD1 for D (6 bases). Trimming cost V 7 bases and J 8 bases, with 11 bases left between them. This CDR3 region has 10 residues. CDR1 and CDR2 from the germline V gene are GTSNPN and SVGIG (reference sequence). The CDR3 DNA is TGTGCCTCACAGGGAAGCGGCTACACCTTC. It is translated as CASQGSGYTF.

CDR3 sequence reads: CASSLRDRSGSTPQETQYF. CDR3 sequence (DNA): TGTGCCAGCAGCCTTCGGGACCGCAGCGGGAGTACCCCCCAAGAGACCCAGTACTTC. The chain is built from TRBV27 and TRBJ2-5; TRBD2 agrees at 8 bases. Trimming removed 6 bases from V and 1 base from J; junction bases left unmatched: 19. From germline, CDR1 is MNHEY and CDR2 SMNVEV (reference sequence). The CDR3 sequence is 19 residues long.

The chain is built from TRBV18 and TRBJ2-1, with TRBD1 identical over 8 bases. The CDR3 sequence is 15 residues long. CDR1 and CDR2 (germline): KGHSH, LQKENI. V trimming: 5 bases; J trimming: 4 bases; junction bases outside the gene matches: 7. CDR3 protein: CASSFAGGPYNEQFF. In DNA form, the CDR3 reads TGTGCCAGCTCATTCGCAGGGGGCCCATACAATGAGCAGTTCTTC.

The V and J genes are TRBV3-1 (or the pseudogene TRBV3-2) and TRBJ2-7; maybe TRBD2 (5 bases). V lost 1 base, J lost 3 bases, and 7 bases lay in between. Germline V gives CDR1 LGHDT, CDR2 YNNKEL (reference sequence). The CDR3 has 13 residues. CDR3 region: CASSQVAGYEQYF. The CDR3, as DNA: TGTGCCAGCAGCCAAGTCGCGGGCTACGAGCAGTACTTC.

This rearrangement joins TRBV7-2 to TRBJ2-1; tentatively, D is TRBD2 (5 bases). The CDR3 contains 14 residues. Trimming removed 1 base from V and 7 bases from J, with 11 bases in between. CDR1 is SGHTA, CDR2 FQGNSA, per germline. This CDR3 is CASSLDVRENEQFF. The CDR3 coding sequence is TGTGCCAGCAGCTTAGATGTTAGGGAGAATGAGCAGTTCTTC. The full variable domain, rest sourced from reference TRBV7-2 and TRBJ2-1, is GAGVSQSPSNKVTEKGKDVELRCDPISGHTALYWYRQSLGQGLEFLIYFQGNSAPDKSGLPSDRFSAERTGGSVSTLTIQRTQQEDSAVYLCASSLDVRENEQFFGPGTRLTVL.

This CDR3 reads CASNTGQGAGNEQFF. Here the CDR3 DNA reads TGTGCCAGCAATACGGGACAGGGGGCGGGAAATGAGCAGTTCTTC. The chain recombines TRBV28 with TRBJ2-1; 12 bases fit TRBD1. The V gene's germline CDR1 is MDHEN and CDR2 SYDVKM. The CDR3 has 15 residues. V lost 7 bases and J lost 7; bases outside the gene matches: 8.

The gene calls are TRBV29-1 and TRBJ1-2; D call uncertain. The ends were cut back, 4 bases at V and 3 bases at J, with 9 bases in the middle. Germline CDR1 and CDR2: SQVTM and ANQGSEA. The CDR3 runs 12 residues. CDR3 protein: CSVGGEDYGYTF. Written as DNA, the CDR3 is TGCAGCGTTGGTGGAGAGGACTATGGCTACACCTTC.

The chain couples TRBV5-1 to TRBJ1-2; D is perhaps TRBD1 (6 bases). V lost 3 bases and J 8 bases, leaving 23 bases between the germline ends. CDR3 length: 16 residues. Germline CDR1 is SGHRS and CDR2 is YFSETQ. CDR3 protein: CASSSPQGVVRSGYTF. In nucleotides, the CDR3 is TGCGCCAGCAGCTCCCCACAGGGAGTGGTGAGGTCCGGCTACACCTTC.

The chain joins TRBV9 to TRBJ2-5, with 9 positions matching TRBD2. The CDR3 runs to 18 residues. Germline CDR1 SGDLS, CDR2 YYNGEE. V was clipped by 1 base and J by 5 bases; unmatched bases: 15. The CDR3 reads CASSVSRGGYGTVETQYF. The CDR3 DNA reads TGTGCCAGCAGCGTATCGCGGGGGGGGTACGGTACGGTGGAGACCCAGTACTTC.

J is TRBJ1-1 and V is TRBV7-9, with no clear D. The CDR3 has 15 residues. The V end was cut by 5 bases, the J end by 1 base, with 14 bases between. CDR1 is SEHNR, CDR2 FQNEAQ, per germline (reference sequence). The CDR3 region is CASSPPARGNTEAFF. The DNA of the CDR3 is TGTGCCAGCAGCCCCCCGGCTCGGGGGAACACTGAAGCTTTCTTT.

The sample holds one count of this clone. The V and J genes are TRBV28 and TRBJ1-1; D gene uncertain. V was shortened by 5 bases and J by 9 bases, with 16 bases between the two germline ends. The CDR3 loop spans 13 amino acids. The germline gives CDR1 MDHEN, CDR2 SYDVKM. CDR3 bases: TGTGCCAGCAGTGCTCCCGACCGGGGAAAAGCTTTCTTT. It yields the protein CASSAPDRGKAFF.

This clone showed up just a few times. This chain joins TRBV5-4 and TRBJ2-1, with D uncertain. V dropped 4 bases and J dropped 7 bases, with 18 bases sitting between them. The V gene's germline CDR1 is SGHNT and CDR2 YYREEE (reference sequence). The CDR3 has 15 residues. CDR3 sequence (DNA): TGTGCCAGCAGCCCAGGTGGTGCCAAATATAATGAGCAGTTCTTC. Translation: CASSPGGAKYNEQFF.

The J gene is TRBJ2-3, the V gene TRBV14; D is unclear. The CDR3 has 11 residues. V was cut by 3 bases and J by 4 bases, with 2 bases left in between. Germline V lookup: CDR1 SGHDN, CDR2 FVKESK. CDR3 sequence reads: CASSHSDTQYF. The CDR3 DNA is TGTGCCAGCAGCCACTCAGATACGCAGTATTTT.

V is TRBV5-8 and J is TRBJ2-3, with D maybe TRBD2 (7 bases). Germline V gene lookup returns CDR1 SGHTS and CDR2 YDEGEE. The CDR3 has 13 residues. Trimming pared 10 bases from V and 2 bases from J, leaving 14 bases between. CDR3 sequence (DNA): TGTGCCGGTTGGGGGGGCCCCACAGATACGCAGTATTTT. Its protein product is CAGWGGPTDTQYF.